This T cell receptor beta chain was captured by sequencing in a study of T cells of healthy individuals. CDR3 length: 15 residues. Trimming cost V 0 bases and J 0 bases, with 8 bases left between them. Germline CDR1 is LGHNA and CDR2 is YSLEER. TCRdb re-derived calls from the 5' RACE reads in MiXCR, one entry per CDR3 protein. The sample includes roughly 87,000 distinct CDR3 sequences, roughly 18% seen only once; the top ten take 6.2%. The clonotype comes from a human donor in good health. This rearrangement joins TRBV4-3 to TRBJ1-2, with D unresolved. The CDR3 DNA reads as TGCGCCAGCAGCCAAGATGCCAGGACTAACTATGGCTACACCTTC. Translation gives CASSQDARTNYGYTF.